The T cell receptor (beta chain) under discussion was sequenced for a study of shared clonotypes between healthy human individuals. At the level of the study: Participating donors consisted of two women and a few men aged 18 to 49. Whole-study findings and limits: Shared across a handful of donors were 4% to 6% of the naive CD4 clonotypes.

Assay used: immunoSEQ multiplex PCR; TCRdb lists only in-frame clones, some missing. In the table there are 1.5 million to 2.5 million clones, just under 95% of which are singletons. The CDR3 extends over 19 amino acids. Trimming at V came to 4 bases and at J to 0 bases, leaving 14 bases not matched to a gene. Germline V gives CDR1 SGHAT, CDR2 FQNNGV. Naive CD8 isolation took CD45RO-negative cells positively selected for CCR7 and excluded terminally differentiated effector memory CD45RA+ cells. To note about this clone: The antigen is not known.

The TCR was taken from a man between 18 and 35 years old in good health. This sequence joins TRBV11-2 and TRBJ2-3; 9 bases are a match to TRBD2. Specimen: naive CD8+ T cells sorted from blood. The CDR3 region has the DNA TGTGCCAGCAGCTGGCCGGGACTAGCACAGCATCCTAGCACAGATACGCAGTATTTT. Amino acid sequence: CASSWPGLAQHPSTDTQYF.